This TCR beta chain stems from a study of post-analysis software for immune sequencing data. Overall study context: Relapsing-remitting, secondary progressive and progressive-relapsing courses of multiple sclerosis were included. General study findings and limits: TRBV segments more frequent in patients than in controls numbered five and included TRBV5-6, TRBV5-1 and TRBV20-1.

Unique-molecular-identifier-tagged TCR beta cDNA libraries were used. TCRdb re-called the PCR reads through MiXCR, storing one row per CDR3 protein. The table has around 400,000 distinct CDR3 sequences, more than 30% seen once. About this clonotype itself: Its antigen is as yet unknown.

This CDR3 contains 18 residues. J was trimmed by 0 bases and V by 2 bases; bases with no gene match: 8. CDR1 and CDR2 from the germline V gene are SGHTA and FQGTGA. The material sequenced was blood. This receptor was identified in a girl aged 2 to 10 with multiple sclerosis. The chain has TRBV7-3 and TRBJ2-3, with 10 bases matching TRBD2. In DNA, the CDR3 is TGTGCCAGCAGCTTACTAGCGGGAGTAGTGGGGAGCACAGATACGCAGTATTTT. Amino acids: CASSLLAGVVGSTDTQYF.